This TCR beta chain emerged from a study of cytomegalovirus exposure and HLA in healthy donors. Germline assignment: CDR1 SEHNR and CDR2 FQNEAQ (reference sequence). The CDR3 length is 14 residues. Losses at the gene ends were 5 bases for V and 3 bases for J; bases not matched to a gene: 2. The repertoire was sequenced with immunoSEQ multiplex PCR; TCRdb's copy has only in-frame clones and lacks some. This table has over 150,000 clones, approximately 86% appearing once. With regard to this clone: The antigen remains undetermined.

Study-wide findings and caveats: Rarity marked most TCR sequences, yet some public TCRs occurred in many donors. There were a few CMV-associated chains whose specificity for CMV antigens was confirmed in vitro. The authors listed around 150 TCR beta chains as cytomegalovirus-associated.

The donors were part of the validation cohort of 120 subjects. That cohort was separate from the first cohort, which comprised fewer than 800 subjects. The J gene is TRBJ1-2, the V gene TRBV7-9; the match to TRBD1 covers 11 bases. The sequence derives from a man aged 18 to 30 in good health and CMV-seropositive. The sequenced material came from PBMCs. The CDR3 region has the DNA TGTGCCAGCAGCCCGGGACAGGGGGACTATGGCTACACCTTC. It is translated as CASSPGQGDYGYTF.